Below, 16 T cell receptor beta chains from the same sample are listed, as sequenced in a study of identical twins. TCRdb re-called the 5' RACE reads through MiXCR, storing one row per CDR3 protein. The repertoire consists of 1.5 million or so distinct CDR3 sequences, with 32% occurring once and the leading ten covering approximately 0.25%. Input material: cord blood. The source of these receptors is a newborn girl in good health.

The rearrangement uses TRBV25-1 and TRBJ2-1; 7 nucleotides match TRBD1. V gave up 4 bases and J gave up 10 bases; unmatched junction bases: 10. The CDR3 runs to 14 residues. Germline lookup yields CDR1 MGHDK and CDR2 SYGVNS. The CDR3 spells CASSANRDSYEQFF. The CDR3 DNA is TGTGCCAGCAGTGCGAATAGGGACAGCTACGAGCAGTTCTTC.

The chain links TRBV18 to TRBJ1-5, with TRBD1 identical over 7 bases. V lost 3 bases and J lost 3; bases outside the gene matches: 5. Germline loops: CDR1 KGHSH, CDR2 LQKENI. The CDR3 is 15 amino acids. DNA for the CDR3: TGTGCCAGCTCACCGTCCCAGGGGGTCAATCAGCCCCAGCATTTT. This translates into CASSPSQGVNQPQHF. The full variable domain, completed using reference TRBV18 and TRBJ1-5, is NAGVMQNPRHLVRRRGQEARLRCSPMKGHSHVYWYRQLPEEGLKFMVYLQKENIIDESGMPKERFSAEFPKEGPSILRIQQVVRGDSAAYFCASSPSQGVNQPQHFGDGTRLSIL.

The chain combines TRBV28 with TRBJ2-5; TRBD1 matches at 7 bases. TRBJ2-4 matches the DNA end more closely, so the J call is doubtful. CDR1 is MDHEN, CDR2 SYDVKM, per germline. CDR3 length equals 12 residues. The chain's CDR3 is CASSLRGHIQYF. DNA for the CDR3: TGTGCCAGCAGTTTAAGGGGGCACATTCAGTACTTC.

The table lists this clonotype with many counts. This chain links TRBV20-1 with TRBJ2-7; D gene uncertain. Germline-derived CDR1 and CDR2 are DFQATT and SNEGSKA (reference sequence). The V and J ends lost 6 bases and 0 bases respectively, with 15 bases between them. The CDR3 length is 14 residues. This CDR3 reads CSAFGGVSSYEQYF. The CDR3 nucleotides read TGCAGTGCCTTCGGTGGGGTTAGCTCCTACGAGCAGTACTTC.

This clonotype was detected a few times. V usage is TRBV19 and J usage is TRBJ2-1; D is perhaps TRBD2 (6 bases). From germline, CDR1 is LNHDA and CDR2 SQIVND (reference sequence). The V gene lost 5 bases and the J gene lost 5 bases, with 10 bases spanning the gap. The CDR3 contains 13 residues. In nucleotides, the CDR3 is TGTGCCAGTAGTTTTAGACTAGACAATGAGCAGTTCTTC. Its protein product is CASSFRLDNEQFF.

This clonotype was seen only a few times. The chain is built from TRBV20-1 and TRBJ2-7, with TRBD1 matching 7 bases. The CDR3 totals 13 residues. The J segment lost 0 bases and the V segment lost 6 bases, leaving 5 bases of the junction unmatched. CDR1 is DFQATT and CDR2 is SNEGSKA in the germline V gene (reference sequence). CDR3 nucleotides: TGCAGTGCAGGGACAGCCCTCTCCTACGAGCAGTACTTC. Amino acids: CSAGTALSYEQYF.

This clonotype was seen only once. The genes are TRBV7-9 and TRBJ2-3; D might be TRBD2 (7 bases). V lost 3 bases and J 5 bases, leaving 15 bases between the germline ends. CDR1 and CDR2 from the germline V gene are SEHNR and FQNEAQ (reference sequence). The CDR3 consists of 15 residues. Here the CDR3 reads CASSFGGPRGDTQYF. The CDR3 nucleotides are TGTGCCAGCAGCTTCGGGGGGCCGAGGGGAGATACGCAGTATTTT.

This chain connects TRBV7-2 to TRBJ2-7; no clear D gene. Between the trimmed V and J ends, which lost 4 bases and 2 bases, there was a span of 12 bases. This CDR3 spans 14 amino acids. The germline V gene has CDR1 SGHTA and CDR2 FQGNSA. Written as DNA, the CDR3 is TGTGCCAGCAGCTCACCCGGGTACACCTACGAGCAGTACTTC. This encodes CASSSPGYTYEQYF. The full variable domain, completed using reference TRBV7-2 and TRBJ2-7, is GAGVSQSPSNKVTEKGKDVELRCDPISGHTALYWYRQSLGQGLEFLIYFQGNSAPDKSGLPSDRFSAERTGGSVSTLTIQRTQQEDSAVYLCASSSPGYTYEQYFGPGTRLTVT.

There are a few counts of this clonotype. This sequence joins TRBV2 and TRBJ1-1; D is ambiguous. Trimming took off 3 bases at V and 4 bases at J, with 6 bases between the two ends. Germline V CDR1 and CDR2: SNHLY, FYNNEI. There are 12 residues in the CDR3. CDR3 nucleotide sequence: TGTGCCAGCAGTGAGGGCAGCACTGAAGCTTTCTTT. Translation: CASSEGSTEAFF.

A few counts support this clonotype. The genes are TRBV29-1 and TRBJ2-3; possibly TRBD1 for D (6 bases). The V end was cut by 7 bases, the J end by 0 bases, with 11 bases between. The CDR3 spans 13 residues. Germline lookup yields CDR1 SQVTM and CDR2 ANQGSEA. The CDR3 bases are TGCAGCGGTCTAAGGGGGAGCACAGATACGCAGTATTTT. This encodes CSGLRGSTDTQYF.

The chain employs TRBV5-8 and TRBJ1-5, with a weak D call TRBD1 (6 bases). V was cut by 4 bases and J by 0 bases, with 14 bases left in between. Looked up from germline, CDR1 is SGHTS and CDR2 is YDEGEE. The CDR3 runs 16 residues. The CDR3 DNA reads TGTGCCAGCAGCCCACGGACAGTCTATAGCAATCAGCCCCAGCATTTT. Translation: CASSPRTVYSNQPQHF.

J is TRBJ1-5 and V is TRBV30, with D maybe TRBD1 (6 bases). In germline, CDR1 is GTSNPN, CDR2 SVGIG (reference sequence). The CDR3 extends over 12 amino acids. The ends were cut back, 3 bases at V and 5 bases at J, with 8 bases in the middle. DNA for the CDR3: TGTGCCTGGAGGGCAGGGGATCAGCCCCAGCATTTT. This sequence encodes CAWRAGDQPQHF.

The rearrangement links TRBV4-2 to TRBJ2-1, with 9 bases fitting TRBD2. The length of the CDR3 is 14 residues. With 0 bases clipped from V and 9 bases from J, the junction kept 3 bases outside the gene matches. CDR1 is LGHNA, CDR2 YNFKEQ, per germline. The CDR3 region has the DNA TGTGCCAGCAGCCAAGATCTAGCGGGGATTGAGCAGTTCTTC. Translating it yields CASSQDLAGIEQFF.

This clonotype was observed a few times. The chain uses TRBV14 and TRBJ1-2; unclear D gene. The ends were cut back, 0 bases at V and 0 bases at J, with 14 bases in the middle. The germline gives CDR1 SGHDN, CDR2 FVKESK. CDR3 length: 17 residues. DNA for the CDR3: TGTGCCAGCAGCCAAGAGTTTCGGTCCCCGGCTAACTATGGCTACACCTTC. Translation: CASSQEFRSPANYGYTF.

This CDR3 is CASNRRRNRDPKNIQYF. The CDR3 DNA is TGTGCCAGCAACCGAAGGCGAAACCGGGACCCCAAAAACATTCAGTACTTC. The chain recombines TRBV28 with TRBJ2-4; either TRBD1 or TRBD2 may supply D (5 bases each). The CDR3 has 17 amino acids. Germline V gene sequence: CDR1 MDHEN, CDR2 SYDVKM. V was pared by 7 bases and J by 2 bases, with 21 bases between.

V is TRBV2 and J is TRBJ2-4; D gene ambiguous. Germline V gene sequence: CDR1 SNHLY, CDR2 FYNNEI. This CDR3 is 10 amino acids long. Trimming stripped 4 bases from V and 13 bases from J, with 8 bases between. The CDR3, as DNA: TGTGCCAGCAGTGGAAGGGCCCAGTACTTC. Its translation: CASSGRAQYF. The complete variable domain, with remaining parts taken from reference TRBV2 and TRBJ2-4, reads EPEVTQTPSHQVTQMGQEVILRCVPISNHLYFYWYRQILGQKVEFLVSFYNNEISEKSEIFDDQFSVERPDGSNFTLKIRSTKLEDSAMYFCASSGRAQYFGAGTRLSVL.